Listed below are T cell receptor beta chains from one sample, sequenced in a study of human T cells and chemical hapten exposure. TCRdb analysed the RACE reads with MiXCR anew, one entry per CDR3 protein. The sample includes 35,000 to 50,000 distinct CDR3 sequences, about 9.8% of them seen just once. This specimen was whole blood, taken in connection with sensitization to the hapten diphenylcyclopropenone (DPC). All receptors come from a woman aged 40 to 49 with alopecia areata. Some clones in this sample may be carry-over from other donors' samples. The CDR3 runs from the conserved cysteine through the conserved F or W. D genes are given only for firm matches.

D gene: TRBD2; V gene: TRBV25-1; CDR3 protein: CASSVRRWTSGGPADTQYF
D gene: TRBD1; V gene: TRBV5-1; CDR3 protein: CASSPVGQTYNEQFF
D gene: TRBD1; V gene: TRBV2; CDR3 protein: CASSESTGGRTDTQYF
D gene: .; V gene: TRBV28; CDR3 protein: CASTLRAGSEAFF
D gene: .; V gene: TRBV7-8; CDR3 protein: CASSQMWQGFSMNTEAFF
D gene: .; V gene: TRBV20-1; CDR3 protein: CSARLPGISGNTIYF
D gene: .; V gene: TRBV7-9; CDR3 protein: CASSLGGLRGDPEVFF
D gene: .; V gene: TRBV5-6; CDR3 protein: CASSTDPGPYSGNTIYF
D gene: TRBD1; V gene: TRBV6-2/TRBV6-3; CDR3 protein: CASSHGPPRQGMNTEAFF
D gene: .; V gene: TRBV6-1; CDR3 protein: CASGSGGDTGELFF
D gene: .; V gene: TRBV9; CDR3 protein: CASSVATGPYGYTF
D gene: .; V gene: TRBV18; CDR3 protein: CASSPAAYNEQFF
D gene: TRBD1; V gene: TRBV4-2; CDR3 protein: CASSQDYGTAGNTIYF
D gene: .; V gene: TRBV19; CDR3 protein: CASSISVAVSYNEQFF
D gene: TRBD1; V gene: TRBV20-1; CDR3 protein: CSAFDRGHTEAFF
D gene: .; V gene: TRBV29-1; CDR3 protein: CSVKGRGGSGNTIYF
D gene: TRBD2; V gene: TRBV3-1; CDR3 protein: CASRTSGGLNEQFF
D gene: .; V gene: TRBV20-1; CDR3 protein: CSARDWNSGNTIYF
D gene: .; V gene: TRBV7-9; CDR3 protein: CASSSQGIGPGELFF
D gene: TRBD1; V gene: TRBV20-1; CDR3 protein: CSAQVPGTGNQPQHF
D gene: .; V gene: TRBV7-2; CDR3 protein: CASSLTGANEQFF
D gene: .; V gene: TRBV7-2; CDR3 protein: CASSLDPGYEQYF
D gene: TRBD1; V gene: TRBV7-2; CDR3 protein: CASSGSTGDYGYTF
D gene: .; V gene: TRBV7-9; CDR3 protein: CASRTVYGYTF
D gene: .; V gene: TRBV6-5; CDR3 protein: CASSYSRSAGANVLTF
D gene: .; V gene: TRBV5-5; CDR3 protein: CASSFEREQPQHF
D gene: .; V gene: TRBV7-6; CDR3 protein: CASSLSSGANVLTF
D gene: .; V gene: TRBV28; CDR3 protein: CASSLPSGDNQPQHF
D gene: .; V gene: TRBV28; CDR3 protein: CASSPQRAVNTEAFF
D gene: .; V gene: TRBV4-1; CDR3 protein: CASSPYRGVSSYEQYF
D gene: .; V gene: TRBV6-5; CDR3 protein: CASRTSQQGNTEAFF
D gene: TRBD1; V gene: TRBV2; CDR3 protein: CASRPGTATDTQYF
D gene: .; V gene: TRBV3-1; CDR3 protein: CASSQDFSSPLHF
D gene: .; V gene: TRBV5-5; CDR3 protein: CASSPGLREIYF
D gene: .; V gene: TRBV11-2; CDR3 protein: CASSSLKGGAFDNEQFF
D gene: TRBD1; V gene: TRBV5-1; CDR3 protein: CASSPTGQGAHEQFF
D gene: TRBD2; V gene: TRBV3-1; CDR3 protein: CASSQDYTGGKETQYF